One sample yielded the 2 T cell receptor beta chains listed below, sequenced in a study of post-analysis software for immune sequencing data. No antigen is known for these receptors. General study points: Included in a set of 5 or 6 TRBV segments more frequent in patients than controls were TRBV5-6, TRBV5-1 and TRBV20-1.

Presence of unique molecular identifiers characterized the TCR beta cDNA libraries. TCRdb used MiXCR to reprocess the PCR reads, holding one entry per CDR3 protein. The sample holds about 150,000 distinct CDR3 sequences, about 29% seen once. Sample: blood. Source of these receptors: a girl between 10 and 17 years old with multiple sclerosis.

A note on this clonotype: At one boundary the junction diverges from the germline segment, which might be a read error. The chain combines TRBV4-2 with TRBJ2-5; 10 nucleotides agree with TRBD2. CDR1 is LGHNA and CDR2 is YNFKEQ in the germline V gene. CDR3 length: 16 residues. In DNA, the CDR3 is TGTACCAGCAGCCAAGAAAGCGGGAGGGCCTCGAATGAGCAGTACTTC. Its protein product is CTSSQESGRASNEQYF.

This clonotype appeared a single time. It may be a read error: a sequence one base away is much more abundant. This chain uses TRBV20-1 with TRBJ2-1; 13 bases align to TRBD2. Germline V lookup: CDR1 DFQATT, CDR2 SNEGSKA (reference sequence). This CDR3 region has 13 residues. The CDR3 sequence is CSAGLAGVNGQFF. The CDR3 DNA is TGCAGTGCTGGACTAGCGGGAGTCAATGGGCAGTTCTTC.